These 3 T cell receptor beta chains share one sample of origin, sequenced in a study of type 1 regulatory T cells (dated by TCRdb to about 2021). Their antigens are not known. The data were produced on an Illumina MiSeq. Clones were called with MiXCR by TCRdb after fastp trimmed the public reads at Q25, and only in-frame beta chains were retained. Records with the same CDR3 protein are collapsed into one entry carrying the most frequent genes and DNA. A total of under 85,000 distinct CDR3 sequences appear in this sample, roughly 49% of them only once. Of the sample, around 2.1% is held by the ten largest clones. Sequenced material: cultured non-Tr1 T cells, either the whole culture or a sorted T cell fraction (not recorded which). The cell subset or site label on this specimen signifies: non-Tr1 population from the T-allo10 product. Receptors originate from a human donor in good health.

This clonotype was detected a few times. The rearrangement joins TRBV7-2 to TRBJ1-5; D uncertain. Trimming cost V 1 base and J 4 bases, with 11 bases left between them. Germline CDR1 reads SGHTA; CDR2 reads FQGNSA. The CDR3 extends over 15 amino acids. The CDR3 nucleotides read TGTGCCAGCAGCTTAGATGGTAGAAGTAATCAGCCCCAGCATTTT. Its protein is CASSLDGRSNQPQHF. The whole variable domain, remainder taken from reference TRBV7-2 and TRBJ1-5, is GAGVSQSPSNKVTEKGKDVELRCDPISGHTALYWYRQSLGQGLEFLIYFQGNSAPDKSGLPSDRFSAERTGGSVSTLTIQRTQQEDSAVYLCASSLDGRSNQPQHFGDGTRLSIL.

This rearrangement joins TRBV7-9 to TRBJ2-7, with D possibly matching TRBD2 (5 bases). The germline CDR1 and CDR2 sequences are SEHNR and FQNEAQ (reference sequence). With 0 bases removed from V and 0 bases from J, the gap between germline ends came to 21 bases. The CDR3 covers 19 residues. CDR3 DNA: TGTGCCAGCAGCTTAGCGCCCCCAGGAATAGCGTACATCTCCTACGAGCAGTACTTC. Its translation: CASSLAPPGIAYISYEQYF.

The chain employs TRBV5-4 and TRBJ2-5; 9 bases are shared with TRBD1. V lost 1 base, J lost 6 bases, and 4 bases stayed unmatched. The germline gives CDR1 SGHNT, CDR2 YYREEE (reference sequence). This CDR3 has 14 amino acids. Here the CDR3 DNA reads TGTGCCAGCAGCTTGATGGACAGGGGTCAGACCCAGTACTTC. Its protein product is CASSLMDRGQTQYF.